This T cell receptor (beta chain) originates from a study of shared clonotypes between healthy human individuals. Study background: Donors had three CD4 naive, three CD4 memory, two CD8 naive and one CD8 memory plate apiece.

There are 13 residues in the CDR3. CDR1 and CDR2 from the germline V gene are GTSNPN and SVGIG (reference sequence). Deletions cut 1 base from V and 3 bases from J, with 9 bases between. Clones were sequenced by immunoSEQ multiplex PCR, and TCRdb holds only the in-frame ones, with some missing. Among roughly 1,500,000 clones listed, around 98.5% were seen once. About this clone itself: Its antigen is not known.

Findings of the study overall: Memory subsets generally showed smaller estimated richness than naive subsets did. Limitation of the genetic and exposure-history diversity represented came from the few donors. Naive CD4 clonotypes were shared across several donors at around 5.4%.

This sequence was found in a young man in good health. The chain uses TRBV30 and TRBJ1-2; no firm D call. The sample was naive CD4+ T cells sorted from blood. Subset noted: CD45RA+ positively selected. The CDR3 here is CAWSGSRDYGYTF. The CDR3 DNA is TGTGCCTGGAGTGGGTCTCGGGACTATGGCTACACCTTC.